The clone carrying this T cell receptor (beta chain) was counted between two and nine times. The target antigen is unknown. The sample comes from a study of Graves' ophthalmopathy and Graves' hyperthyroidism. RNA served as the template for amplifying TCR beta CDR3 regions. HTBI primers served in a first-round RT-PCR, which a second-round multiplex PCR followed. In TCRdb, the multiplex PCR reads were re-called with MiXCR into one record per CDR3 protein. This table has approximately 540,000 distinct CDR3 sequences, roughly 39% appearing once. Study conclusions and caveats: Among expanded thyroid clonotypes above 0.001 frequency, most also occurred in blood.

The CDR3 contains 21 residues. Losses at the gene ends were 2 bases for V and 2 bases for J; bases not matched to a gene: 13. Germline V lookup: CDR1 KGHDR, CDR2 SFDVKD. This sequence originates from an adult man with Graves' hyperthyroidism. The chain carries TRBV24-1 and TRBJ2-3; 15 positions agree with TRBD2. The specimen was peripheral blood or thyroid tissue (not recorded which). The CDR3, as DNA: TGTGCCACCAGTGATTATATTAACCCGGGACTAGCGGGAGGAACCACAGATACGCAGTATTTT. Encoded protein: CATSDYINPGLAGGTTDTQYF.